Sequencing of this TCR beta chain was carried out in a study of monozygotic twins with inflammatory bowel disease. CDR3 size: 15 residues. Germline assignment: CDR1 MNHNS and CDR2 SASEGT. TCRdb re-called the 5' RACE reads; one entry per CDR3 protein, DNA not given. This sample's clone table lists fewer than 550,000 distinct CDR3 sequences. The clonotype comes from a human donor with ulcerative colitis or Crohn's disease, or a healthy co-twin of an affected twin (not recorded which). The sequenced sample consisted of blood. This chain links TRBV6-1 with TRBJ2-2; TCRdb returns TRBD2, unconfirmable since there is no DNA. The CDR3 spells CASRLAGADTGELFF.